This TCR beta chain was retrieved from a study of Graves' ophthalmopathy and Graves' hyperthyroidism. Across the study: Over 18 months of follow-up, stable hyperthyroidism required that no ophthalmopathy appear. Study-wide findings and caveats: Blood also contained most of the expanded thyroid clonotypes above 0.001 frequency. This model predicted ophthalmopathy progression (sensitivity around 70%, specificity 72.22%).

Worth noting for this clonotype: What it recognizes is unknown.

RNA transcripts were the source from which TCR beta CDR3 regions were amplified. First-round RT-PCR employed HTBI primers, with a second-round multiplex PCR after it. TCRdb fed the multiplex PCR reads into MiXCR, producing one record per CDR3 protein. The repertoire has 560,000 or so distinct CDR3 sequences, about two fifths of them found once; the top ten carry about 4.6%. Patients were diagnosed from clinical symptoms, serum thyroxine, TRAb, thyroid ultrasound and orbital computed tomography. CDR1 and CDR2 (germline): SNHLY, FYNNEI. This CDR3 has 13 amino acids. J gave up 3 bases and V 7 bases, and 4 bases lay outside the gene matches.

This receptor was identified in an adult man with Graves' hyperthyroidism. The sequencing sample was made of peripheral blood or thyroid tissue (not recorded which). The J gene is TRBJ2-7, the V gene TRBV2, with TRBD1 matching 9 bases. The CDR3 coding sequence is TGTGCCAGCACCGGGACAGGGATCTACGAGCAGTACTTC. Residues: CASTGTGIYEQYF.